The 19 T cell receptor beta chains below all came from one sample that was sequenced in a study of T-cell memory formation after mild COVID-19. TCRdb independently ran MiXCR on the 5' RACE reads; one entry per CDR3 protein. The repertoire holds roughly 40,000 distinct CDR3 sequences, with around 6.1% as singletons. The specimen sequenced was PBMCs or a T cell subset sorted from them (not recorded which). These receptor sequences come from an adult who had mild COVID-19 (a few samples of this study predate the infection). Cell type and time point are not known.

This clonotype has at least ten counts. The V and J genes are TRBV7-9 and TRBJ2-6; either TRBD1 or TRBD2 may fit D (5 bases each). The ends were cut back, 2 bases at V and 2 bases at J, with 10 bases in the middle. The length of the CDR3 is 16 residues. CDR1 and CDR2 (germline): SEHNR, FQNEAQ (reference sequence). CDR3 sequence reads: CASSLSWGTGANVLTF. The CDR3 region has the DNA TGTGCCAGCAGCTTATCTTGGGGGACTGGGGCCAACGTCCTGACTTTC.

This clonotype came up many times. The gene calls are TRBV6-6 and TRBJ2-1; 9 bases are shared with TRBD2. V trimming: 7 bases; J trimming: 5 bases; junction bases outside the gene matches: 9. CDR3 length equals 15 residues. Germline CDR1 reads MNHNY; CDR2 reads SVGAGI (reference sequence). CDR3 region: CASTLPTSGHNEQFF. For the CDR3, the DNA is TGTGCCAGCACCTTACCGACTAGCGGCCACAATGAGCAGTTCTTC.

In regard to this clonotype: One end of the junction is discordant with germline, which a read error may explain. CDR3 nucleotides: TGTGCCAGCAGCATAGACAGGGGAAGTAGCCAGCCCCAGCATTTT. Amino acid sequence: CASSIDRGSSQPQHF. The chain couples TRBV11-2 to TRBJ1-5, with 8 positions matching TRBD1. In germline, CDR1 is SGHAT, CDR2 FQNNGV. The CDR3 consists of 15 residues.

This clonotype was detected ten times or more. The chain recombines TRBV7-6 with TRBJ1-6; no clear D. Trimming removed 3 bases from V and 19 bases from J, with 19 bases in between. Germline lookup yields CDR1 SGHVS and CDR2 FNYEAQ. This CDR3 is 13 amino acids long. The CDR3 here is CASSFSQAEILHF. CDR3 bases: TGTGCCAGCAGCTTCTCCCAGGCGGAGATCTTACACTTT.

This clonotype has at least ten counts. The chain employs TRBV29-1 and TRBJ2-1, with 7 bases lining up with TRBD2. J lost 0 bases, V lost 5 bases, and 4 bases had no gene match. There are 14 residues in the CDR3. Germline lookup yields CDR1 SQVTM and CDR2 ANQGSEA. As DNA, the CDR3 is TGCAGCGTTCCTAGCGGCAGCTCCTACAATGAGCAGTTCTTC. Translated: CSVPSGSSYNEQFF.

This clonotype was observed many times. The chain joins TRBV11-2 to TRBJ2-7; 9 nucleotides agree with TRBD1. V shed 5 bases, J shed 3 bases, and the junction held 5 bases outside the gene matches. The CDR3 covers 14 residues. CDR1 and CDR2 (germline): SGHAT, FQNNGV. DNA for the CDR3: TGTGCCAGCAGCCCCTCGACAGGGGGCTACGAGCAGTACTTC. Translating gives CASSPSTGGYEQYF. The whole variable domain, remainder taken from reference TRBV11-2 and TRBJ2-7, is EAGVAQSPRYKIIEKRQSVAFWCNPISGHATLYWYQQILGQGPKLLIQFQNNGVVDDSQLPKDRFSAERLKGVDSTLKIQPAKLEDSAVYLCASSPSTGGYEQYFGPGTRLTVT.

This clonotype was detected ten times or more. The genes are TRBV12-3 or TRBV12-4 and TRBJ2-2, with 8 bases that match TRBD1. This CDR3 comprises 17 residues. V shed 5 bases and J 3 bases; nucleotides not matched to a gene: 11. The CDR3 is CASSAYSGTGYTGELFF. CDR3 DNA sequence: TGTGCCAGCAGTGCATATTCCGGGACAGGTTACACCGGGGAGCTGTTTTTT.

This clonotype was found many times. The chain is built from TRBV11-2 and TRBJ2-2; 14 bases are a match to TRBD2. The CDR3 runs to 16 residues. V lost 11 bases, J lost 5 bases, and 10 bases stayed unmatched. Germline CDR1 and CDR2: SGHAT and FQNNGV. The CDR3 region is CALATSGGARTGELFF. The DNA for the CDR3 is TGTGCCTTAGCGACTAGCGGGGGGGCCCGAACCGGGGAGCTGTTTTTT. The full variable domain, in which reference TRBV11-2 and TRBJ2-2 provide the parts outside the CDR3, is EAGVAQSPRYKIIEKRQSVAFWCNPISGHATLYWYQQILGQGPKLLIQFQNNGVVDDSQLPKDRFSAERLKGVDSTLKIQPAKLEDSAVYLCALATSGGARTGELFFGEGSRLTVL.

This clonotype was recorded a few times. The gene calls are TRBV6-6 and TRBJ1-4, with 7 bases identical to TRBD1. The CDR3 covers 16 residues. Trimming took 7 bases from V and 3 from J; bases not matched to a gene: 11. Germline assignment: CDR1 MNHNY and CDR2 SVGAGI (reference sequence). CDR3 nucleotides: TGTGCCAGCACCCAACGCCGACAGGGCCCTAATGAAAAACTGTTTTTT. Encoded protein: CASTQRRQGPNEKLFF.

This clonotype showed up many times. CDR3 sequence: CASSGRQGQEQFF. Written as DNA, the CDR3 is TGTGCCAGCAGTGGGAGACAGGGTCAGGAGCAGTTCTTC. The chain has TRBV2 and TRBJ2-1; 7 positions match TRBD1. With V trimmed by 4 bases and J by 10 bases, 7 bases remained unmatched. CDR3 size: 13 residues. Germline V gives CDR1 SNHLY, CDR2 FYNNEI.

This clonotype was picked up many times. The chain recombines TRBV20-1 with TRBJ1-5; D possibly corresponds to TRBD1 (6 bases). Germline loops: CDR1 DFQATT, CDR2 SNEGSKA (reference sequence). This CDR3 is built from 13 residues. The ends were cut back, 6 bases at V and 5 bases at J, with 14 bases in the middle. CDR3: CSAAGTLYQPQHF. DNA of the CDR3: TGCAGTGCCGCCGGGACACTATATCAGCCCCAGCATTTT.

J is TRBJ1-4 and V is TRBV9; 8 positions match TRBD1. Per germline, CDR1 SGDLS and CDR2 YYNGEE. V lost 0 bases and J lost 2; bases outside the gene matches: 3. This CDR3 is 16 amino acids long. The CDR3 loop reads CASSVGDRGTNEKLFF. The CDR3, as DNA: TGTGCCAGCAGCGTAGGAGACAGGGGCACTAATGAAAAACTGTTTTTT.

V usage is TRBV29-1 and J usage is TRBJ1-4, with D possibly TRBD1 on 5 matching bases. Deletions cut 7 bases from V and 8 bases from J, with 20 bases between. The germline V gene encodes CDR1 SQVTM and CDR2 ANQGSEA. The CDR3 is 14 residues long. The CDR3, as DNA: TGCAGCGCCGACCCCGACGGGGGGAGGGAAAAACTGTTTTTT. Translation: CSADPDGGREKLFF.

This clonotype appeared many times. V usage is TRBV20-1 and J usage is TRBJ1-4; TRBD1 matches 7 bases. Looked up from germline, CDR1 is DFQATT and CDR2 is SNEGSKA (reference sequence). The junction had 12 bases not matched to a gene; V was cut back by 3 bases and J by 5 bases. The CDR3 loop spans 16 amino acids. CDR3 amino acids: CSARRNSGGFNEKLFF. CDR3 bases: TGCAGTGCTAGGAGGAATTCAGGGGGATTCAATGAAAAACTGTTTTTT.

V usage is TRBV24-1 and J usage is TRBJ1-1; TRBD1 is a possible D gene (6 bases). V was trimmed by 6 bases and J by 1 base, leaving 8 bases between them. Per the germline V gene, CDR1 is KGHDR and CDR2 is SFDVKD. This CDR3 comprises 13 residues. CDR3 region: CATSLQGNTEAFF. The CDR3 DNA sequence: TGTGCCACCAGTTTACAGGGGAACACTGAAGCTTTCTTT.

This clonotype was observed at least ten times. The chain has TRBV24-1 and TRBJ2-1; D is ambiguous. Trimming took off 10 bases at V and 0 bases at J, with 18 bases between the two ends. Looked up from germline, CDR1 is KGHDR and CDR2 is SFDVKD. The CDR3 consists of 16 residues. The CDR3 protein is CATAVRAPSSYNEQFF. CDR3 coding DNA: TGTGCCACGGCCGTAAGAGCTCCGAGCTCCTACAATGAGCAGTTCTTC.

The V gene is TRBV20-1, the J gene TRBJ2-2, with 9 nucleotides matching TRBD1. Germline values: CDR1 DFQATT, CDR2 SNEGSKA (reference sequence). The CDR3 is 15 residues long. The V gene end was trimmed by 3 bases and the J gene end by 4 bases; junction bases not matched to a gene: 6. CDR3 bases: TGCAGTGCTAGTGACTCGGACAGGGGCACCGGGGAGCTGTTTTTT. It codes for CSASDSDRGTGELFF.

This clonotype appeared many times. The V and J genes are TRBV7-9 and TRBJ2-2; 11 nucleotides align to TRBD2. This CDR3 spans 15 amino acids. Germline assignment: CDR1 SEHNR and CDR2 FQNEAQ (reference sequence). The trim removed 5 bases at V and 4 bases at J, leaving 3 bases unmatched. CDR3 amino acids: CASSPGLAATGELFF. For the CDR3, the DNA is TGTGCCAGCAGCCCGGGACTAGCGGCCACCGGGGAGCTGTTTTTT.

The chain combines TRBV29-1 with TRBJ2-1; D might be TRBD2 (6 bases). With 4 bases removed from V and 0 bases from J, the gap between germline ends came to 13 bases. CDR1 is SQVTM, CDR2 ANQGSEA, per germline. The CDR3 runs to 15 residues. The CDR3 coding sequence is TGCAGCGTTGCCAGCGGGTCGAGCTCCTACAATGAGCAGTTCTTC. Its translation is CSVASGSSSYNEQFF.